Listed below are T cell receptor beta chains from one sample, sequenced in a study of cytotoxic CD8 clonotypes in ibrutinib-treated CLL. Only in-frame clones appear in the TCRdb table, and some are missing; sequencing was by immunoSEQ multiplex PCR. The sample yields hundreds of thousands of clones, around 75% seen once. The material was PBMCs, obtained after 12 months of ibrutinib treatment. Receptor source: a human donor with chronic lymphocytic leukemia. Each CDR3 is given with its conserved first and last residue. The order of the fields is D gene, V gene, CDR3 length, J gene, clone size, CDR3 protein, CDR3 DNA. The D gene is left open where the match is weak. Expanded clones get a size class; other rows say once, few or many, or leave the size out.

.	TRBV2	16	TRBJ2-6	many	CASRSRGTTGANVLTF	TGTGCCAGCAGGAGCAGGGGAACTACAGGGGCCAACGTCCTGACTTTC
.	TRBV5-4	12	TRBJ1-6	.	CASGTTASPLHF	TGTGCCAGCGGGACGACTGCGTCGCCCCTCCACTTT
TRBD1	TRBV30	13	TRBJ1-2	.	CAWSVRQGYGYTF	TGTGCCTGGAGTGTGAGACAGGGGTACGGCTACACCTTC
.	TRBV29-1	12	TRBJ1-2	once	CSVLDTAYGYTF	TGCAGCGTGTTAGACACAGCCTATGGCTACACCTTC
TRBD2	TRBV13	16	TRBJ2-7	.	CASSPTPGLGSYEQYF	TGTGCCAGCAGCCCTACCCCGGGACTAGGGTCCTACGAGCAGTACTTC
.	TRBV7-3	18	TRBJ2-3	.	CASSLWGRGKGLTDTQYF	TGTGCCAGCAGCTTATGGGGCAGGGGAAAAGGCCTTACAGATACGCAGTATTTT
TRBD1	TRBV7-9	14	TRBJ1-4	.	CASSIGQGREKLFF	TGTGCCAGCAGCATCGGACAGGGACGTGAAAAACTGTTTTTT
.	TRBV19	15	TRBJ2-1	.	CASGRPGSVIDEQFF	TGTGCCAGTGGAAGACCCGGGAGCGTTATCGATGAGCAGTTCTTC
TRBD2	TRBV6-6	12	TRBJ2-4	.	CASSYGGEIQYF	TGTGCCAGCAGTTACGGGGGGGAAATTCAGTACTTC
.	TRBV5-1	12	TRBJ1-2	.	CASSAGSYGYTF	TGCGCCAGCAGCGCAGGATCTTATGGCTACACCTTC
.	TRBV6-5	13	TRBJ2-1	.	CASSRTQQRAQFF	TGTGCCAGCAGTAGGACCCAACAGCGGGCACAGTTCTTC
TRBD2	TRBV28	15	TRBJ2-5	.	CASSPTSGVTETQYF	TGTGCCAGCAGTCCTACTAGCGGGGTTACAGAGACCCAGTACTTC
TRBD2	TRBV4-2	17	TRBJ2-3	.	CASSQDLASGRTDTQYF	TGTGCCAGCAGCCAAGATCTCGCTAGCGGACGCACAGATACGCAGTATTTT
.	TRBV12-5	11	TRBJ2-7	many	CASGLGTEQYF	TGTGCTAGTGGTTTGGGGACAGAGCAGTACTTC
.	TRBV1	16	TRBJ1-1	few	CTSSQERPGCNTEAFF	TGCACCAGCAGCCAAGAGCGGCCAGGGTGTAACACTGAAGCTTTCTTT
TRBD1	TRBV5-1	14	TRBJ1-1	few	CASSDLDRGLRAFF	TGCGCCAGCAGCGATCTCGACAGGGGACTTCGGGCTTTCTTT
.	TRBV29-1	13	TRBJ1-3	.	CSVQTYSGNTIYF	TGCAGCGTACAGACTTACTCTGGAAACACCATATATTTT
.	TRBV6-6	14	TRBJ1-1	.	CASSLEDGPWGAFF	TGTGCCAGCAGTTTAGAAGACGGGCCTTGGGGAGCTTTCTTT
.	TRBV11-2	15	TRBJ2-2	.	CASSLTRGQTGELFF	TGTGCCAGCAGCTTAACCCGGGGGCAAACCGGGGAGCTGTTTTTT
.	TRBV5-6	14	TRBJ1-2	.	CASSFRSKVAGYTF	TGTGCCAGCAGCTTCAGGAGCAAGGTGGCTGGCTACACCTTC
TRBD1	TRBV5-1	15	TRBJ1-2	.	CASSQWDRGRSGYTF	TGCGCCAGCAGCCAATGGGACAGGGGGCGGTCTGGCTACACCTTC
.	TRBV6-5	14	TRBJ1-2	once	CASSGGGRVLSYTF	TGTGCCAGCAGCGGGGGGGGGCGCGTTTTGAGCTACACCTTC
TRBD1	TRBV28	16	TRBJ2-1	.	CASSDRVMNKRNEQFF	TGTGCCAGCAGTGACAGGGTAATGAATAAACGCAATGAGCAGTTCTTC
.	TRBV7-9	15	TRBJ1-3	few	CASSLGGRSGNTIYF	TGTGCCAGCAGCTTAGGCGGACGCTCTGGAAACACCATATATTTT
TRBD1	TRBV9	15	TRBJ2-6	.	CASTTGGAGANVLTF	TGTGCCAGCACCACAGGGGGCGCTGGGGCCAACGTCCTGACTTTC
.	TRBV2	10	TRBJ1-2	few	CASDRLGYTF	TGTGCCAGTGACAGGCTTGGCTACACCTTC
.	TRBV19	16	TRBJ1-1	.	CASRYTRGVKNTEAFF	TGTGCCAGTAGATACACCCGGGGTGTTAAGAACACTGAAGCTTTCTTT
.	TRBV30	11	TRBJ1-2	few	CAWSVPYGYTF	TGTGCCTGGAGTGTACCATACGGCTACACCTTC
.	TRBV11-3	16	TRBJ2-3	.	CASSLGNPGSRDTQYF	TGTGCCAGCAGCTTAGGTAACCCGGGCTCTAGGGATACGCAGTATTTT
.	TRBV5-6	15	TRBJ1-5	.	CASSLFAGNNQPQHF	TGTGCCAGCAGCTTGTTTGCGGGGAACAATCAGCCCCAGCATTTT
.	TRBV29-1	11	TRBJ1-2	.	CSVIINYGYTF	TGCAGCGTTATTATTAACTATGGCTACACCTTC
.	TRBV29-1	14	TRBJ2-5	.	CSVAPPVPGGTQYF	TGCAGCGTTGCCCCCCCGGTTCCCGGGGGGACCCAGTACTTC
TRBD2	TRBV2	13	TRBJ2-7	.	CASSDWTSDEQYF	TGTGCCAGCAGTGATTGGACTAGCGACGAGCAGTACTTC
TRBD2	TRBV4-2	18	TRBJ2-2	few	CASSQDGGAGGPTGELFF	TGTGCCAGCAGCCAAGATGGGGGAGCGGGGGGGCCGACCGGGGAGCTGTTTTTT
TRBD1	TRBV27	15	TRBJ2-7	.	CASSFSRTGAREQYF	TGTGCCAGCAGTTTCTCGAGGACAGGGGCTCGGGAGCAGTACTTC
.	TRBV29-1	11	TRBJ2-7	.	CSVADGYEQYF	TGCAGCGTGGCGGACGGCTACGAGCAGTACTTC
.	TRBV14	17	TRBJ1-2	.	CASSQDRRGPHNYGYTF	TGTGCCAGCAGCCAAGATAGAAGGGGACCCCACAACTATGGCTACACCTTC
.	TRBV7-9	17	TRBJ2-7	.	CASSQDRSLTLTYEQYF	TGCGCCAGCAGCCAAGATAGGTCACTTACTTTAACCTACGAGCAGTACTTC
TRBD1	TRBV7-3	16	TRBJ2-2	.	CASSFFGTANTGELFF	TGTGCCAGCAGCTTTTTCGGGACAGCGAACACCGGGGAGCTGTTTTTT
.	TRBV27	14	TRBJ2-1	.	CASSLLSSYNEQFF	TGTGCCAGCAGTTTACTGAGCTCCTACAATGAGCAGTTCTTC
.	TRBV4-3	15	TRBJ1-2	.	CASSPRGEARDGYTF	TGCGCCAGCAGCCCGCGTGGAGAGGCACGAGATGGCTACACCTTC
.	TRBV6-6	13	TRBJ1-2	.	CASNPGGAGGYTF	TGTGCCAGCAACCCTGGAGGGGCAGGAGGCTACACCTTC
TRBD1	TRBV14	17	TRBJ2-7	.	CASSQGTGGVSPGEQYF	TGTGCCAGCAGCCAAGGTACAGGGGGCGTCTCTCCGGGTGAGCAGTACTTC
TRBD2	TRBV2	14	TRBJ2-7	.	CASLARGASYEQYF	TGTGCCAGCTTGGCGCGGGGGGCCTCGTACGAGCAGTACTTC
TRBD1	TRBV29-1	12	TRBJ1-1	.	CSVSGGQAKAFF	TGCAGCGTCTCGGGAGGACAGGCTAAAGCTTTCTTT
.	TRBV27	15	TRBJ1-2	.	CASSPAETASYGYTF	TGTGCCAGCAGTCCCGCCGAGACGGCCTCCTATGGCTACACCTTC
TRBD2	TRBV4-2	16	TRBJ2-2	.	CASSPQGREGLRELFF	TGTGCCAGCAGCCCCCAGGGGCGGGAGGGCCTCCGGGAGCTGTTTTTT
.	TRBV6-1	14	TRBJ2-1	.	CASSPREGANEQFF	TGTGCCAGCAGTCCCCGGGAGGGGGCGAATGAGCAGTTCTTC
TRBD2	TRBV29-1	15	TRBJ2-1	.	CSFRAASGRGNEQFF	TGCAGCTTTCGTGCGGCTAGCGGGAGAGGTAATGAGCAGTTCTTC
TRBD1	TRBV6-5	16	TRBJ1-5	few	CASSSNRGDGGQPQHF	TGTGCCAGCAGTTCAAACAGGGGCGATGGAGGTCAGCCCCAGCATTTT
TRBD1	TRBV28	15	TRBJ2-1	.	CASSPDRGLYNEQFF	TGTGCCAGCAGTCCGGACAGGGGGCTGTACAATGAGCAGTTCTTC
.	TRBV6-5	14	TRBJ1-2	few	CASSYSQVGYGYTF	TGTGCCAGCAGTTACTCACAGGTGGGCTATGGCTACACCTTC
.	TRBV5-1	16	TRBJ2-3	.	CASSLGGSSSTDTQYF	TGCGCCAGCAGCCTCGGCGGAAGTTCTAGCACAGATACGCAGTATTTT
.	TRBV11-2	14	TRBJ1-2	.	CASSLNTENYGYTF	TGTGCCAGCAGCCTGAACACCGAGAACTATGGCTACACCTTC
.	TRBV6-4	13	TRBJ1-5	.	CASSEQSNQPQHF	TGTGCCAGCAGTGAACAGAGCAATCAGCCCCAGCATTTT
.	TRBV6-5	15	TRBJ1-5	.	CASSYDGQRNQPQHF	TGTGCCAGCAGTTACGATGGACAGAGAAATCAGCCCCAGCATTTT
TRBD2	TRBV27	15	TRBJ2-7	.	CASSLQGLAGDEQYF	TGTGCCAGCAGCCTTCAGGGACTAGCGGGAGACGAGCAGTACTTC
TRBD2	TRBV11-2	14	TRBJ2-1	.	CASSGLAGVGEQFF	TGTGCCAGTTCGGGGCTAGCGGGAGTAGGGGAGCAGTTCTTC
.	TRBV2	15	TRBJ1-6	.	CASTPRSTYNSPLHF	TGTGCCAGCACCCCCAGGAGCACCTATAATTCACCCCTCCACTTT
.	TRBV6-5	16	TRBJ2-3	once	CASSYEGRANTDTQYF	TGTGCCAGCAGTTACGAGGGCCGGGCCAACACAGATACGCAGTATTTT